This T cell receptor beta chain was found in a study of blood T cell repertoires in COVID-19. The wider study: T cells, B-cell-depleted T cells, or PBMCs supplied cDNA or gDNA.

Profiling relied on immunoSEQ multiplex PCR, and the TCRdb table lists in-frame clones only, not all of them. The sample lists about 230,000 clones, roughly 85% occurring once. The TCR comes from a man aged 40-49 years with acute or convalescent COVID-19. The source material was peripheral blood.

CDR3 residues: CASSQDTSSYNEQFF. CDR3 sequence (DNA): TGCGCCAGCAGCCAGGACACGAGCTCCTACAATGAGCAGTTCTTC. The chain employs TRBV4-3 and TRBJ2-1, with D possibly matching TRBD1 (5 bases). V lost 3 bases and J 0 bases, leaving 9 bases between the germline ends. The CDR3 sequence is 15 residues long. The germline V gene encodes CDR1 LGHNA and CDR2 YSLEER.